The 30 T cell receptor beta chains below all came from one sample that was sequenced in a study of T cell clonality in common variable immunodeficiency. General study points: Reportedly, TCR beta sequences from common variable immunodeficiency showed fewer deletions and N-nucleotide insertions.

TCRdb keeps only in-frame clones here, not all; method: immunoSEQ multiplex PCR. This sample carries under 15,000 clones and no singletons, and approximately 7% goes to the top ten. Their cognate antigens are unknown. Sequenced sample: peripheral blood mononuclear cells. These receptor sequences come from a human donor with common variable immunodeficiency.

This clone was observed a few times. The read is 3 residues too short to cover the CDR3 end, so that end is filled in from the germline J gene. The chain recombines TRBV2 with TRBJ2-5, with 8 bases lining up with TRBD1. V gave up 6 bases and J gave up 3 bases; unmatched junction bases: 15. This CDR3 has 17 residues. Germline CDR1 SNHLY, CDR2 FYNNEI. The sequenced CDR3 bases are TGTGCCAGCAGGAAAGACAGGGGTAGGATCCGTAAAGAGACC. Translation gives CASRKDRGRIRKET. The entire CDR3 sequence reads CASRKDRGRIRKETQYF.

This CDR3 reads CASSSQGNEKLFF. The DNA read from the CDR3 is TGTGCCAGCAGCTCTCAGGGGAATGAAAAA. V and J are TRBV7-2 and TRBJ1-4; the D gene is possibly TRBD1 (6 bases). The DNA ends 3 residues before the CDR3 does, and the rest of the CDR3 is filled in from the germline J gene. The CDR3 totals 13 residues. Germline-derived CDR1 and CDR2 are SGHTA and FQGNSA. Trimming removed 4 bases at V and 5 bases at J, with 8 bases between.

The CDR3 DNA, read in part, is TGTGCCAGCAAGTTGACAGGAGTTTCCTACGAG. This gives the protein CASKLTGVSYE. The whole CDR3 reads CASKLTGVSYEQYF. This rearrangement joins TRBV6-2 or TRBV6-3 to TRBJ2-7; D perhaps matches TRBD1 (6 bases). The read terminates 3 residues before the CDR3 end, so the remaining end is supplied by the germline J gene. The CDR3 is made up of 14 amino acids. Per the germline V gene, CDR1 is MNHEY and CDR2 is SVGEGT. The V end was cut by 7 bases, the J end by 1 base, with 14 bases between.

The CDR3 spells CSAWDRATYEQYF. The CDR3 DNA, read in part, is TGCAGTGCCTGGGACAGGGCCACCTACGAG. The chain uses TRBV20-1 and TRBJ2-7; 9 bases fit TRBD1. The read ends 3 residues shy of where the CDR3 ends; the end is completed using the germline J gene. There are 13 residues in the CDR3. V lost 6 bases, J lost 2 bases, and 5 bases stayed unmatched. Per germline, CDR1 DFQATT and CDR2 SNEGSKA (reference sequence).

This clone has a count of ten or more. The read is 3 residues too short to cover the CDR3 end, so that end is filled in from the germline J gene. The V call is TRBV14, the J call TRBJ1-1; D remains unclear. V was pared by 2 bases and J by 0 bases, with 4 bases between. Germline V CDR1 and CDR2: SGHDN, FVKESK. CDR3 length: 13 amino acids. Partial CDR3 DNA: TGTGCCAGCAGCCAAAACATGAACACTGAA. This sequence encodes CASSQNMNTE. The entire CDR3 protein reads CASSQNMNTEAFF.

A note on this clone: The sequenced fragment ends 3 residues before the CDR3 boundary, so the rest is inferred from the germline J gene. The rearrangement joins TRBV13 to TRBJ2-7; TRBD1 aligns across 9 bases. Germline CDR1 PRHDT, CDR2 FYEKMQ (reference sequence). Losses at the gene ends were 5 bases for V and 0 bases for J; bases not matched to a gene: 20. This CDR3 region has 20 residues. The CDR3 DNA, read in part, is TGTGCCAGCAGCCTTTACTCGGTGGGACAGGGTTCACCGAGCTCCTACGAG. Its translation is CASSLYSVGQGSPSSYE. Given in full, the CDR3 is CASSLYSVGQGSPSSYEQYF.

Notes on this clone: Read data end 3 residues before the CDR3 end; the end is taken from the germline J gene. V is TRBV6-2 or TRBV6-3 and J is TRBJ2-5, with 8 positions matching TRBD1. Germline lookup yields CDR1 MNHEY and CDR2 SVGEGT. The CDR3 is made up of 15 amino acids. The J segment lost 4 bases and the V segment lost 8 bases, leaving 12 bases of the junction unmatched. The covered CDR3 bases are TGTGCCAGCCGGAACCAAGACAGGGGAGGAGAGACC. The encoded protein is CASRNQDRGGET. The CDR3 as a whole reads CASRNQDRGGETQYF.

Remarks on this clone: The read ends 3 residues early relative to the CDR3; the germline J gene fills the gap. V usage is TRBV7-7 and J usage is TRBJ2-1; 10 bases agree with TRBD2. Per germline, CDR1 SSHAT and CDR2 FNYEAQ (reference sequence). CDR3 length: 16 amino acids. With V trimmed by 4 bases and J by 0 bases, 3 bases remained unmatched. CDR3 amino acids: CASSYRLAGSYNEQFF. CDR3 DNA (partial): TGTGCCAGCAGCTACCGACTAGCGGGCTCCTACAATGAG.

As to this clone: The CDR3 end is not reached by the read, which stops 3 residues before it; the germline J gene fills it in. The chain uses TRBV19 and TRBJ1-3, with 9 bases aligning to TRBD1. Germline V gene data show CDR1 as LNHDA and CDR2 as SQIVND (reference sequence). CDR3 length equals 13 residues. CDR3 amino acids: CASQLQGAGKIYF. The DNA read from the CDR3 is TGTGCCAGTCAATTACAGGGGGCGGGTAAA.

This clone has a handful of counts. The sequence runs out 3 residues before the end of the CDR3; the remainder is reconstructed from the germline J gene. The V call is TRBV6-1, the J call TRBJ2-7, with 7 bases aligning to TRBD1. J was trimmed by 3 bases and V by 0 bases; bases with no gene match: 11. This CDR3 region has 17 residues. The V gene's germline CDR1 is MNHNS and CDR2 SASEGT. The sequenced CDR3 bases are TGTGCCAGCAGTGAAGCGACTCCCAGACAGGGAAGCTACGAG. Translating gives CASSEATPRQGSYE. The complete CDR3 protein is CASSEATPRQGSYEQYF.

This clone has more than one count but fewer than ten. The read terminates 3 residues ahead of where the CDR3 ends, so the germline J gene completes it. The chain is built from TRBV7-9 and TRBJ2-3; 8 nucleotides agree with TRBD1. The V gene end was trimmed by 5 bases and the J gene end by 4 bases; junction bases not matched to a gene: 8. Germline V CDR1 and CDR2: SEHNR, FQNEAQ (reference sequence). The CDR3 contains 15 residues. The part of the CDR3 DNA that was read is TGTGCCAGCAGCGCAGGACAGGGTTTGGCAGATACG. Protein: CASSAGQGLADT. The entire CDR3 is CASSAGQGLADTQYF.

To note about this clone: The read is 3 residues too short to cover the CDR3 end, so that end is filled in from the germline J gene. V usage is TRBV7-9 and J usage is TRBJ1-1; a weak D match, TRBD1 (6 bases). The CDR3 covers 15 residues. V lost 0 bases, J lost 3 bases, and 11 bases lay in between. The germline CDR1 and CDR2 sequences are SEHNR and FQNEAQ (reference sequence). The CDR3 bases that were read are TGTGCCAGCAGCTTAGCCCAGGGGTTCGACACTGAA. It translates to CASSLAQGFDTE. The whole CDR3 sequence is CASSLAQGFDTEAFF. Full variable domain (remainder filled in from reference TRBV7-9 and TRBJ1-1): DTGVSQNPRHKITKRGQNVTFRCDPISEHNRLYWYRQTLGQGPEFLTYFQNEAQLEKSRLLSDRFSAERPKGSFSTLEIQRTEQGDSAMYLCASSLAQGFDTEAFFGQGTRLTVV.

This clone occurred a few times. The read falls 3 residues short of the CDR3 end, and the missing part is taken from the germline J gene. The chain joins TRBV5-1 to TRBJ1-2; D remains ambiguous. Trimming removed 1 base at V and 0 bases at J, with 13 bases between. Germline CDR1 reads SGHRS; CDR2 reads YFSETQ. The CDR3 extends over 16 amino acids. The part of the CDR3 DNA that was read is TGCGCCAGCAGCTTGTCATTCCCCGCAGCTAACTATGGC. It yields the protein CASSLSFPAANYG. The full CDR3 reads CASSLSFPAANYGYTF.

In the case of this clone: The read halts 3 residues ahead of the CDR3 end, with the missing end drawn from the germline J gene. The rearrangement links TRBV7-9 to TRBJ1-4; TRBD1 is a possible D gene (5 bases). V shed 1 base and J shed 7 bases, with 10 bases lying between them. The CDR3 runs to 14 residues. The germline V gene has CDR1 SEHNR and CDR2 FQNEAQ (reference sequence). CDR3 bases read: TGTGCCAGCAGCTTAGAAGGGGTTCGTGAAAAA. Amino acid sequence: CASSLEGVREK. The entire CDR3 protein is CASSLEGVREKLFF.

Notes on this clone: From the germline J gene comes the end of the CDR3, since the read stops 3 residues before it. The rearrangement joins TRBV11-1 to TRBJ2-5; 7 bases fit TRBD1. This CDR3 region has 13 residues. V lost 7 bases to trimming and J lost 4 bases; unmatched junction nucleotides: 6. Germline V gene sequence: CDR1 SGHAT, CDR2 FQDESV (reference sequence). Incomplete CDR3 DNA: TGTGCCAGCAACCGGGACAGCGGAGAGACC. Translation: CASNRDSGET. The entire CDR3 reads CASNRDSGETQYF.

Notes on this clone: The read ends 3 residues shy of where the CDR3 ends; the end is completed using the germline J gene. The chain joins TRBV18 to TRBJ2-6; possible D gene TRBD1, 5 bases. Trimming pared 1 base from V and 0 bases from J, leaving 16 bases between. Germline V lookup: CDR1 KGHSH, CDR2 LQKENI. This CDR3 region has 19 residues. The sequenced part of the CDR3 DNA is TGTGCCAGCTCACCACGGCAGGGAACCTTTTTCTCTGGGGCCAACGTC. Translated, it gives CASSPRQGTFFSGANV. The entire CDR3 protein reads CASSPRQGTFFSGANVLTF.

Only a few counts were recorded for this clone. The DNA ends 3 residues before the CDR3 does, and the rest of the CDR3 is filled in from the germline J gene. The rearrangement links TRBV6-2 or TRBV6-3 to TRBJ2-5, with 9 bases identical to TRBD2. Per the germline V gene, CDR1 is MNHEY and CDR2 is SVGEGT. This CDR3 is built from 17 residues. V lost 4 bases to trimming and J lost 6 bases; unmatched junction nucleotides: 15. The CDR3 is CASSSRLGAGGPKTQYF. CDR3 DNA (partial): TGTGCCAGCAGTTCCCGATTAGGGGCGGGGGGGCCGAAGACC.

Regarding this clone: The CDR3 end falls 3 residues outside the read, so it is completed with the germline J gene. The chain employs TRBV18 and TRBJ2-6; D may be TRBD1 (5 bases). This CDR3 has 18 amino acids. Germline assignment: CDR1 KGHSH and CDR2 LQKENI. The V end was cut by 6 bases, the J end by 2 bases, with 20 bases between. The sequenced CDR3 bases are TGTGCCAGCTCCGCAAACAGGTTAGAAAGACCTGGGGCCAACGTC. Protein: CASSANRLERPGANV. The CDR3, in full, reads CASSANRLERPGANVLTF.

This clone is classed as medium-sized (0.01 to 0.1%). CDR3: CAWREMTDNEQYF. The DNA read from the CDR3 is TGTGCCTGGAGGGAAATGACAGATAACGAG. The V and J genes are TRBV30 and TRBJ2-7; D perhaps matches TRBD1 (5 bases). With the read ending 3 residues before the CDR3 end, the germline J gene is used to fill in that end. The germline V gene encodes CDR1 GTSNPN and CDR2 SVGIG (reference sequence). CDR3 length: 13 amino acids. V shed 3 bases and J shed 5 bases, with 14 bases lying between them.

This clone was seen only a few times. With the read ending 3 residues before the CDR3 end, the germline J gene is used to fill in that end. The V call is TRBV7-6, the J call TRBJ2-1; 10 nucleotides align to TRBD1. Germline V gives CDR1 SGHVS, CDR2 FNYEAQ. Trimming took 3 bases from V and 7 from J; bases not matched to a gene: 12. This CDR3 is 17 amino acids long. CDR3 DNA, as far as it was read: TGTGCCAGCAGCTTTTTAGGTAGGGTGGGACAGGGGAATGAG. Translation: CASSFLGRVGQGNE. The full CDR3 sequence reads CASSFLGRVGQGNEQFF.

This clone was recorded many times. The read halts 3 residues ahead of the CDR3 end, with the missing end drawn from the germline J gene. This chain links TRBV6-1 with TRBJ2-5; 14 bases match TRBD2. CDR3 size: 16 residues. Per germline, CDR1 MNHNS and CDR2 SASEGT. V shed 4 bases, J shed 5 bases, and the junction held 6 bases outside the gene matches. The sequenced part of the CDR3 DNA is TGTGCCAGCAGTGGAAGACTAGCGGGGGGGCCTGAGACC. Protein sequence: CASSGRLAGGPET. The whole CDR3 protein is CASSGRLAGGPETQYF.

Turning to this clone: The CDR3 end falls 3 residues outside the read, so it is completed with the germline J gene. The J gene is TRBJ2-1, the V gene TRBV30; TRBD1 agrees at 8 bases. CDR3 length: 13 residues. Losses at the gene ends were 0 bases for V and 8 bases for J; bases not matched to a gene: 3. From germline, CDR1 is GTSNPN and CDR2 SVGIG (reference sequence). CDR3 DNA, as far as it was read: TGTGCCTGGAGTGTTGGACAGGGCTATGAG. Translated, it gives CAWSVGQGYE. The full CDR3 reads CAWSVGQGYEQFF.

This clone came up a few times. The sequenced fragment ends 3 residues before the CDR3 boundary, so the rest is inferred from the germline J gene. This chain connects TRBV20-1 to TRBJ2-7; D uncertain. Germline-derived CDR1 and CDR2 are DFQATT and SNEGSKA (reference sequence). V lost 0 bases and J 6 bases, leaving 12 bases between the germline ends. CDR3 size: 13 residues. The CDR3 sequence: CSARDPMLPEQYF. CDR3 DNA, as far as it was read: TGCAGTGCTAGAGACCCTATGCTACCCGAG.

Note on this clone: Read data end 3 residues before the CDR3 end; the end is taken from the germline J gene. This chain links TRBV19 with TRBJ1-1; D is uncertain. Germline V gives CDR1 LNHDA, CDR2 SQIVND (reference sequence). V gave up 5 bases and J gave up 3 bases, with 7 bases separating them. The CDR3 loop spans 12 amino acids. CDR3 sequence reads: CASSYLDTEAFF. The sequenced CDR3 bases are TGTGCCAGTAGTTACTTGGACACTGAA. The variable domain in full, with the rest retrieved from reference TRBV19 and TRBJ1-1, is DGGITQSPKYLFRKEGQNVTLSCEQNLNHDAMYWYRQDPGQGLRLIYYSQIVNDFQKGDIAEGYSVSREKKESFPLTVTSAQKNPTAFYLCASSYLDTEAFFGQGTRLTVV.

This clone has more than one count but fewer than ten. Read data end 3 residues before the CDR3 end; the end is taken from the germline J gene. V usage is TRBV30 and J usage is TRBJ2-7; 7 bases match TRBD1. V lost 2 bases, J lost 3 bases, and 7 bases stayed unmatched. This CDR3 is 14 amino acids long. Germline CDR1 GTSNPN, CDR2 SVGIG (reference sequence). The CDR3 sequence is CAWSQPGQSYEQYF. The CDR3 bases that were read are TGTGCCTGGAGTCAACCGGGACAGAGCTACGAG.

This clone was seen only a few times. Sequencing ends 3 residues short of the CDR3 end; the germline J gene provides the rest. The chain has TRBV11-2 and TRBJ1-2; D is ambiguous. The germline V gene encodes CDR1 SGHAT and CDR2 FQNNGV. The CDR3 covers 15 residues. V was pared by 1 base and J by 6 bases, with 15 bases between. CDR3 sequence reads: CASSLGVGLRDGYTF. The sequenced part of the CDR3 DNA is TGTGCCAGCAGCTTAGGGGTAGGGTTAAGGGATGGC.

A word on this clone: The CDR3 end is not reached by the read, which stops 3 residues before it; the germline J gene fills it in. V and J are TRBV18 and TRBJ1-2, with a tentative D call TRBD1 (5 bases). Looked up from germline, CDR1 is KGHSH and CDR2 is LQKENI. Trimming left V 4 bases short and J 5 bases short, with 14 bases between. The CDR3 has 14 residues. This CDR3 is CASSQADRRYGYTF. The part of the CDR3 DNA that was read is TGTGCCAGCTCACAGGCCGACAGAAGATATGGC.

This clone came up a few times. The read comes to an end 3 residues before the CDR3 does, leaving the germline J gene to fill in the end. The chain joins TRBV19 to TRBJ1-5; the match to TRBD1 covers 8 bases. V dropped 3 bases and J dropped 3; count of bases not matched to a gene: 4. CDR1 LNHDA and CDR2 SQIVND come from the germline V gene (reference sequence). The CDR3 has 15 residues. The sequenced CDR3 bases are TGTGCCAGTAGTATCTCGGGACAGGACAATCAGCCC. It is translated as CASSISGQDNQP. The whole CDR3 sequence is CASSISGQDNQPQHF.

This clone was observed a few times. The CDR3 extends 3 residues past the end of the read, so its final part is completed from the germline J gene. The V gene is TRBV19, the J gene TRBJ2-7; the match to TRBD1 covers 7 bases. V shed 4 bases and J 2 bases; nucleotides not matched to a gene: 26. CDR3 length: 21 residues. Germline CDR1 is LNHDA and CDR2 is SQIVND (reference sequence). The sequenced CDR3 bases are TGTGCCAGTAGTAAGAGGGCCCGGCCGGGACAGACTTCAGAAGTCCCCTACGAG. This codes for CASSKRARPGQTSEVPYE. The complete CDR3 sequence is CASSKRARPGQTSEVPYEQYF.

This clone was observed at least ten times. The DNA ends 3 residues before the CDR3 does, and the rest of the CDR3 is filled in from the germline J gene. The chain employs TRBV29-1 and TRBJ1-2; D uncertain. The V gene lost 3 bases and the J gene lost 3 bases, with 5 bases spanning the gap. The CDR3 has 11 amino acids. Germline values: CDR1 SQVTM, CDR2 ANQGSEA. The CDR3 sequence is CSVDRDYGYTF. CDR3 bases read: TGCAGCGTTGACAGAGACTATGGC.